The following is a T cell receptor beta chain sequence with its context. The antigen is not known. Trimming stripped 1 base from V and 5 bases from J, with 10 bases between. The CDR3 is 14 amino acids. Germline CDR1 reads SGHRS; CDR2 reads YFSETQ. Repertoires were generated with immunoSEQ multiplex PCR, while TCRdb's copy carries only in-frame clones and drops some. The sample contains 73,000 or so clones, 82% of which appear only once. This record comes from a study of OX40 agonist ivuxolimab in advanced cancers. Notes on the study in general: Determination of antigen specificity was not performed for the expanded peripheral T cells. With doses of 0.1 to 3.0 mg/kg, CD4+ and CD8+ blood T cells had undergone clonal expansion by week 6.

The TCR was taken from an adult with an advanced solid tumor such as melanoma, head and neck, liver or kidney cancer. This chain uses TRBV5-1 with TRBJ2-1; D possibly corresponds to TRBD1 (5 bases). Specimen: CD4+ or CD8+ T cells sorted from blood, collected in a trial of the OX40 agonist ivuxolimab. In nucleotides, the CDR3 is TGCGCCAGCAGCTTGAGGGGCCGCAACAATGAGCAGTTCTTC. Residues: CASSLRGRNNEQFF.